The clone carrying this TCR beta chain turned up a few times. Its cognate antigen is unknown. These data originate in a study of beta chain features in type 1 diabetes. General observations from the study: Within each of all four CD4+ subsets, Type 1 diabetes patients had TCRB CDR3s that were moderately but significantly shorter.

The V segment lost 6 bases and the J segment 3 bases; nucleotides outside the gene matches: 9. The CDR3 consists of 14 residues. In germline, CDR1 is SQVTM, CDR2 ANQGSEA. Sequencing targeted expressed TCRB transcripts, as all isolated RNA had been reverse transcribed. Data came from immunoSEQ multiplex PCR; TCRdb stores just in-frame clones and leaves some out. This sample has hundreds of thousands of clones; approximately 11% occur once, and the top ten carry over 0.015%. The TCR comes from a man younger than 45 with type 1 diabetes. Sample: naive CD4+ T cells from blood. The V call is TRBV29-1, the J call TRBJ2-3; 7 bases fit TRBD1. The CDR3: CSVLAGTETDTQYF. The CDR3 nucleotides read TGCAGCGTGCTCGCCGGGACAGAAACAGATACGCAGTATTTT.